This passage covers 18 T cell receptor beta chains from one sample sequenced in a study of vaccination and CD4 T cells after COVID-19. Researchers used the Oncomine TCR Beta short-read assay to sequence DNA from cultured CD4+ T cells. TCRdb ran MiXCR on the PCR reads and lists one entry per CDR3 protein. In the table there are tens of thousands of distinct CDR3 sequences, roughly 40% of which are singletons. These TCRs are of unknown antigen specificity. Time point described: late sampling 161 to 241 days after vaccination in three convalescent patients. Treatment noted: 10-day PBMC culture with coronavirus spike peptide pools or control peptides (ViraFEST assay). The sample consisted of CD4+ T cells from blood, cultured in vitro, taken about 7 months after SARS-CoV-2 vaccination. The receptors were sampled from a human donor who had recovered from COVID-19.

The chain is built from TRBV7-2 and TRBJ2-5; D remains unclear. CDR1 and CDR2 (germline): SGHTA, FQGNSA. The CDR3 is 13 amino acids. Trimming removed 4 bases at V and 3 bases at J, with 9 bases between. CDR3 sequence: CASSSILEETQYF. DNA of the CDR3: TGTGCCAGCAGCTCAATTCTAGAAGAGACCCAGTACTTC.

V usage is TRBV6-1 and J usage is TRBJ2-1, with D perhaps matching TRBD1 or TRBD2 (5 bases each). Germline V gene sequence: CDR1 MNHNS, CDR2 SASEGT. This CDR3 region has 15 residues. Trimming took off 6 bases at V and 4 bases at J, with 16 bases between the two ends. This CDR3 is CASSYGQGEYNEQFF. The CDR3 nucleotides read TGTGCCAGCAGCTATGGACAAGGGGAGTACAATGAGCAGTTCTTC.

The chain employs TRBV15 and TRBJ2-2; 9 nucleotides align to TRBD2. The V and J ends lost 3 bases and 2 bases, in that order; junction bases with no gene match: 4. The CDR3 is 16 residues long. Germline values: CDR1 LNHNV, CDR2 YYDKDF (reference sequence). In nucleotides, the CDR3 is TGTGCCACCAGCAGGGCTAGCGGGATCAACACCGGGGAGCTGTTTTTT. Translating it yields CATSRASGINTGELFF. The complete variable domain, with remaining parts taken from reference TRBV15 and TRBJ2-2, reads DAMVIQNPRYQVTQFGKPVTLSCSQTLNHNVMYWYQQKSSQAPKLLFHYYDKDFNNEADTPDNFQSRRPNTSFCFLDIRSPGLGDTAMYLCATSRASGINTGELFFGEGSRLTVL.

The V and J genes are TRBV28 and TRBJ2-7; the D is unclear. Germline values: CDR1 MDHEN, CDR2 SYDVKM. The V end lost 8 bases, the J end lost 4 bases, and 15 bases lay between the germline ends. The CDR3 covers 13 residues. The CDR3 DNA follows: TGTGCCAGCCAGTCTTTGCGGAGATACGAGCAGTACTTC. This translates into CASQSLRRYEQYF.

The CDR3 loop reads CSGGGTNQETQYF. The CDR3 nucleotides are TGCAGTGGAGGGGGTACGAACCAAGAGACCCAGTACTTC. The rearrangement uses TRBV20-1 and TRBJ2-5; D is possibly TRBD1 (6 bases). V lost 7 bases and J 0 bases, leaving 12 bases between the germline ends. Germline-derived CDR1 and CDR2 are DFQATT and SNEGSKA (reference sequence). CDR3 length: 13 residues.

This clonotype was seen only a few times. The CDR3 reads CASSYPRDSTDTQYF. The CDR3 DNA is TGTGCCAGCAGTTACCCCCGGGACAGCACAGATACGCAGTATTTT. The V and J genes are TRBV6-2 or TRBV6-3 and TRBJ2-3; D tentatively reads TRBD1 or TRBD2 (5 bases each). The V and J ends lost 2 bases and 0 bases respectively, with 9 bases between them. The CDR3 has 15 residues. Germline V gene lookup returns CDR1 MNHEY and CDR2 SVGEGT.

CDR3 sequence reads: CASSLGFVSAGGRETQYF. CDR3 bases: TGTGCCAGCAGCTTAGGGTTTGTGTCGGCGGGAGGCCGAGAGACCCAGTACTTC. The chain is built from TRBV11-1 and TRBJ2-5; 8 nucleotides line up with TRBD2. The CDR3 sequence is 18 residues long. Germline lookup yields CDR1 SGHAT and CDR2 FQDESV (reference sequence). The J segment lost 4 bases and the V segment lost 1 base, leaving 14 bases of the junction unmatched.

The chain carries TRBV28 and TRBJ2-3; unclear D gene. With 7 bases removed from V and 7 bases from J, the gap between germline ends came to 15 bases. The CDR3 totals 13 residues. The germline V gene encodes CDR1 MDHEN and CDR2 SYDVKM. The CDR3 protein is CASTWGNENTQYF. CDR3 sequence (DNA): TGTGCCAGCACATGGGGAAATGAAAATACGCAGTATTTT.

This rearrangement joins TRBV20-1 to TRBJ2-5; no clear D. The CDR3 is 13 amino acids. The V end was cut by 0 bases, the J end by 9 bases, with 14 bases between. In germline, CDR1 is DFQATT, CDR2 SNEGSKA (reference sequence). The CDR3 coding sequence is TGCAGTGCTAGAGATCTGGTTGCCTGGGCCCAGTACTTC. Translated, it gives CSARDLVAWAQYF.

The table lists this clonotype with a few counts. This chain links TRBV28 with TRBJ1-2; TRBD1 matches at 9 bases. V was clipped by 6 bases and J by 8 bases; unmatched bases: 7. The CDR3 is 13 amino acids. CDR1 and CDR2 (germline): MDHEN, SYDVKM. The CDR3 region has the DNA TGTGCCAGCAGCACCGGGACAGGGAAGGGCTACACCTTC. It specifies CASSTGTGKGYTF.

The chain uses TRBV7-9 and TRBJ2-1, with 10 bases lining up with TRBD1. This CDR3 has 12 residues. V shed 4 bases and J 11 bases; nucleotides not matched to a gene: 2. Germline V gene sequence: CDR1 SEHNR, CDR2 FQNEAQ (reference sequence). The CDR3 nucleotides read TGTGCCAGCAGCTGGGGACAGGGGAAGCAGTTCTTC. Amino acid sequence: CASSWGQGKQFF.

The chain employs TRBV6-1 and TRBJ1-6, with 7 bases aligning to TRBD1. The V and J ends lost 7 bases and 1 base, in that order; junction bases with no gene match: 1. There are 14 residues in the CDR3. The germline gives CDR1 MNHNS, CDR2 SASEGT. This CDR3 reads CASKQGSYNSPLHF. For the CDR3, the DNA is TGTGCCAGCAAACAGGGGTCCTATAATTCACCCCTCCACTTT.

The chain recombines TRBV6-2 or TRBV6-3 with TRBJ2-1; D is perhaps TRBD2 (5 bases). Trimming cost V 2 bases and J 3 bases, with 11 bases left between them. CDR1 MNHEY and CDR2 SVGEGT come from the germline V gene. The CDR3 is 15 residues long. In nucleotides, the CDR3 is TGTGCCAGCAGTTACGGTAGCGCTGGCTACAATGAGCAGTTCTTC. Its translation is CASSYGSAGYNEQFF.

The CDR3 sequence: CATSDNAANVLTF. CDR3 DNA: TGTGCCACCAGTGATAATGCGGCCAACGTCCTGACTTTC. J is TRBJ2-6 and V is TRBV24-1; unclear D gene. Germline CDR1 is KGHDR and CDR2 is SFDVKD. The CDR3 runs 13 residues. V lost 3 bases and J 6 bases, leaving 5 bases between the germline ends.

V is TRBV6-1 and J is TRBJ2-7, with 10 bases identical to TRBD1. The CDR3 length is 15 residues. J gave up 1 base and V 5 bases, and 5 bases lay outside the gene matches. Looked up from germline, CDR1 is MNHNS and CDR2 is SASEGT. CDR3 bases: TGTGCCAGCAGTCTCCCGGGACAGGGGTCCTACGAGCAGTACTTC. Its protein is CASSLPGQGSYEQYF.

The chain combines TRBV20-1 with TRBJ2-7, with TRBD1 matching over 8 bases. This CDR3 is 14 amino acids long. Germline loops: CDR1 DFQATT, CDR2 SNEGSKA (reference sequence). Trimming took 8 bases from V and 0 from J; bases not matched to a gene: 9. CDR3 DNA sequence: TGCAGTCTAGAAAGACAGGGGTCCTCCTACGAGCAGTACTTC. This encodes CSLERQGSSYEQYF.

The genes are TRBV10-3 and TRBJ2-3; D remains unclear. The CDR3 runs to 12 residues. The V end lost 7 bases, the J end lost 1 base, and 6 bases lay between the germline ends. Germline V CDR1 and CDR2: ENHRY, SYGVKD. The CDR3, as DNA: TGTGCCATCACTCAGGGCACAGATACGCAGTATTTT. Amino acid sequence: CAITQGTDTQYF.

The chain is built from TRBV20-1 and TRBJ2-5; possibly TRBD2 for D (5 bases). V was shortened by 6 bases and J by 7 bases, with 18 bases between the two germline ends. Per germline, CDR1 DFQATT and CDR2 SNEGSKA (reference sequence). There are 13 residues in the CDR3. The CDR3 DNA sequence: TGCAGTGCCAGCGGAAGCCCAGCAGGGACCCAGTACTTC. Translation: CSASGSPAGTQYF.